One T cell receptor beta chain is described in this entry. The RNA input was roughly 0.45 to 1 ug, and it was reverse transcribed with random hexamers. Coverage of TCR beta CDR3 amplification by immunoSEQ multiplex PCR extended to 54 Vbeta and 13 Jbeta. TCRdb re-analysed the immunoSEQ multiplex PCR reads in MiXCR, keeping a single row per CDR3 protein. The data show under 150,000 distinct CDR3 sequences, around 91% seen once. This sample is drawn from a study of CD8 T cells in Susac syndrome. Germline V lookup: CDR1 MNHEY, CDR2 SMNVEV (reference sequence). The V end lost 3 bases, the J end lost 5 bases, and 12 bases lay between the germline ends. The CDR3 covers 14 residues. Sequencing of TCR beta was carried out in blood CD8+ and CD4+ T cells.

This TCR was recovered from a human donor with multiple sclerosis. The gene calls are TRBV27 and TRBJ2-3, with TRBD2 as a possible D gene (5 bases). Source material: CD8+ T cells from PBMCs. In DNA form, the CDR3 reads TGTGCCAGCAGTTTGTGGGAGAGAATAGATACGCAGTATTTT. It translates to CASSLWERIDTQYF.